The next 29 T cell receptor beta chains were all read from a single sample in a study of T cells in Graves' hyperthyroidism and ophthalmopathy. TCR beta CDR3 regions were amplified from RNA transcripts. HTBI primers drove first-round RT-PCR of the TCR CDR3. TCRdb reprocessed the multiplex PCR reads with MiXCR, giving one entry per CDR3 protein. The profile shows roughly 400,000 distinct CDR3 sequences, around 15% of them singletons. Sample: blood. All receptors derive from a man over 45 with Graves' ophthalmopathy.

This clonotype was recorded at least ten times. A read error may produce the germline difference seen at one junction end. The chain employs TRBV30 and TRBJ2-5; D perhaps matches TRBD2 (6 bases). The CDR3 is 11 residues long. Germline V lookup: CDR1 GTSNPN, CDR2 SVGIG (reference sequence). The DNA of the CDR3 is TGTGCCGGGAGGAGGGGAGAGACCCAGTACTTC. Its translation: CAGRRGETQYF. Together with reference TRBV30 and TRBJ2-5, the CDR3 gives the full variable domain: SQTIHQWPATLVQPVGSPLSLECTVEGTSNPNLYWYRQAAGRGLQLLFYSVGIGQISSEVPQNLSASRPQDRQFILSSKKLLLSDSGFYLCAGRRGETQYFGPGTRLLVL.

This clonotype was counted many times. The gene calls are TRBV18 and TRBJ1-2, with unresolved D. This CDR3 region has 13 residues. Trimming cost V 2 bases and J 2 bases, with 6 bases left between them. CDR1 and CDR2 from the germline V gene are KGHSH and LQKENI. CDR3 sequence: CASSPGENYGYTF. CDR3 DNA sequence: TGTGCCAGCTCACCAGGGGAGAACTATGGCTACACCTTC.

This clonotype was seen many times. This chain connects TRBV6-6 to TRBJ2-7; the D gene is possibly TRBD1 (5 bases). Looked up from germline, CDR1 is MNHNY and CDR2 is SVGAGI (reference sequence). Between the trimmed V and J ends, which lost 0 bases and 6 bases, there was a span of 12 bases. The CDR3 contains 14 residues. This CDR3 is CASSYSLGRGEQYF. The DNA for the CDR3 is TGTGCCAGCAGTTACTCGTTGGGGCGCGGCGAGCAGTACTTC.

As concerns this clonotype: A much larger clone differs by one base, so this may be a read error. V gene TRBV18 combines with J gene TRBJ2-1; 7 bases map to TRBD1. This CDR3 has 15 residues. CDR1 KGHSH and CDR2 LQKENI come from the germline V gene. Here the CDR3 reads CASPPQGLGYNEQFF. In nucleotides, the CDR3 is TGTGCCAGCCCACCACAGGGGTTGGGGTACAATGAGCAGTTCTTC.

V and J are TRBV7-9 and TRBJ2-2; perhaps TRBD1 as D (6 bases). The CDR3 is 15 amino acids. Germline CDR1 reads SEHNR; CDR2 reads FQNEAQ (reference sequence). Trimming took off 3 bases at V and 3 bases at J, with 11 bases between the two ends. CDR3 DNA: TGTGCCAGCAGCTTCGGGGACATTGACACCGGGGAGCTGTTTTTT. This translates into CASSFGDIDTGELFF.

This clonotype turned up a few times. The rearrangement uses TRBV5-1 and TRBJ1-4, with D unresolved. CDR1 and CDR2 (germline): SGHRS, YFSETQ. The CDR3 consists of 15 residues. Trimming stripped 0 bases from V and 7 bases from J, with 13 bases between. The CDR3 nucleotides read TGCGCCAGCAGCTTGGCCTCGGACCCGGGTGAAAAACTGTTTTTT. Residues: CASSLASDPGEKLFF.

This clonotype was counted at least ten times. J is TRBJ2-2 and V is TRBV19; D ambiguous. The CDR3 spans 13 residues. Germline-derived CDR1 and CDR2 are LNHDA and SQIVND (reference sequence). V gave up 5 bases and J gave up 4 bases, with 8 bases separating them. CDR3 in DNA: TGTGCCAGTAGTCCCCTCGGCACCGGGGAGCTGTTTTTT. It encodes CASSPLGTGELFF. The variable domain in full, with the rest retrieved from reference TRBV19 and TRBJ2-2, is DGGITQSPKYLFRKEGQNVTLSCEQNLNHDAMYWYRQDPGQGLRLIYYSQIVNDFQKGDIAEGYSVSREKKESFPLTVTSAQKNPTAFYLCASSPLGTGELFFGEGSRLTVL.

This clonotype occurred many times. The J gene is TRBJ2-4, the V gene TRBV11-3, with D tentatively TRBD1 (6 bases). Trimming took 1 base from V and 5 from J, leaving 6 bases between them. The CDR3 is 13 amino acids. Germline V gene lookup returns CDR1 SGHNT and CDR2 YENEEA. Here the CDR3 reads CASSLGTENIQYF. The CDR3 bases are TGTGCCAGCAGCTTAGGGACAGAAAACATTCAGTACTTC.

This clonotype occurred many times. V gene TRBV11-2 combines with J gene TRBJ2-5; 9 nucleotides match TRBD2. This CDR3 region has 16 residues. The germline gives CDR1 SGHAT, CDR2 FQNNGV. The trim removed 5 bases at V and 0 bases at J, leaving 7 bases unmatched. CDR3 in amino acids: CASSGLARLDQETQYF. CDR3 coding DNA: TGTGCCAGCAGCGGACTAGCGCGACTAGACCAAGAGACCCAGTACTTC.

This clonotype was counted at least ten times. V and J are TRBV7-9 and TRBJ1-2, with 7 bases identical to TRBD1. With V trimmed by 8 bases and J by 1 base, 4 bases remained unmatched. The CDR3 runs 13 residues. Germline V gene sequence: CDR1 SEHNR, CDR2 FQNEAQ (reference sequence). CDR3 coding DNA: TGTGCCAGCCCGACAGGGAATAACTATGGCTACACCTTC. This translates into CASPTGNNYGYTF.

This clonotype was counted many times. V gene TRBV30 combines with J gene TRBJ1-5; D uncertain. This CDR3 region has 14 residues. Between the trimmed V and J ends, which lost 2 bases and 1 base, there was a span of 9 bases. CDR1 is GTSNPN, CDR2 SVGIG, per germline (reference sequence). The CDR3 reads CAWSKRVSNQPQHF. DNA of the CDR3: TGTGCCTGGAGTAAGAGGGTGAGCAATCAGCCCCAGCATTTT.

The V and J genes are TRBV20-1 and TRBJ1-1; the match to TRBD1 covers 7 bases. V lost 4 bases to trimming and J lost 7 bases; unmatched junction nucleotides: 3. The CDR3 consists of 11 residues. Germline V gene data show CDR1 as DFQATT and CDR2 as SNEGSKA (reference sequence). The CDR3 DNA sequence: TGCAGTGCTACCAGGGGGTATGAAGCTTTCTTT. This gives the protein CSATRGYEAFF.

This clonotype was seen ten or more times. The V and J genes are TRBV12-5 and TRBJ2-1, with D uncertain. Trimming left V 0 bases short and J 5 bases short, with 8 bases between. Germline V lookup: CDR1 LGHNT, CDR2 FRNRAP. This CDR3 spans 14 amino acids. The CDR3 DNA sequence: TGTGCTAGTGGTTTGGTATCTCGGGACAATGAGCAGTTCTTC. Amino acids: CASGLVSRDNEQFF.

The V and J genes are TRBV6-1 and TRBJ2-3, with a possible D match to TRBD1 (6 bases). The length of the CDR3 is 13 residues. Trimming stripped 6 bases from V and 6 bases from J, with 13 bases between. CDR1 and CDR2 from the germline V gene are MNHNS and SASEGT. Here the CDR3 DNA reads TGTGCCAGCAGCCAGGGGACATCTGATACGCAGTATTTT. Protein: CASSQGTSDTQYF.

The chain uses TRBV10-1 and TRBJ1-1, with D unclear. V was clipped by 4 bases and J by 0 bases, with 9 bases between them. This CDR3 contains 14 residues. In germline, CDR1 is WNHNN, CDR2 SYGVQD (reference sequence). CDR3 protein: CASSAFGVNTEAFF. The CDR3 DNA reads TGCGCCAGCAGTGCCTTTGGGGTGAACACTGAAGCTTTCTTT.

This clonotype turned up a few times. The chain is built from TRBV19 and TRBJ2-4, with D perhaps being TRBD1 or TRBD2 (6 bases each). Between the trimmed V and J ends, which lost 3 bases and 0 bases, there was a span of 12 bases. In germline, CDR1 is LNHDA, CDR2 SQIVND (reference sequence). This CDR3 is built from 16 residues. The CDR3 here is CASSIATGAAKNIQYF. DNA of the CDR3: TGTGCCAGTAGTATTGCGACGGGGGCAGCCAAAAACATTCAGTACTTC.

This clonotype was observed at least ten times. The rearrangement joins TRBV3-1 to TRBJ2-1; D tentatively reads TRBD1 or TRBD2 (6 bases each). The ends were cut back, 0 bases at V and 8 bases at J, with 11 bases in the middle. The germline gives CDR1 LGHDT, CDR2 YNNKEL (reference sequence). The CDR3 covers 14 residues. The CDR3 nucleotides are TGTGCCAGCAGCCAAGATTGGGGGGCGGATGAGCAGTTCTTC. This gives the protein CASSQDWGADEQFF.

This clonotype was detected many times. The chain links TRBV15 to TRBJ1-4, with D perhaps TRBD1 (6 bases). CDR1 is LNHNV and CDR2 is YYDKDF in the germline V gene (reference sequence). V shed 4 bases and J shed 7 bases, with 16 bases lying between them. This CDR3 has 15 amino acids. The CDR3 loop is CATSMGGGALEKLFF. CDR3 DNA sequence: TGTGCCACCAGCATGGGCGGGGGGGCGCTTGAAAAACTGTTTTTT.

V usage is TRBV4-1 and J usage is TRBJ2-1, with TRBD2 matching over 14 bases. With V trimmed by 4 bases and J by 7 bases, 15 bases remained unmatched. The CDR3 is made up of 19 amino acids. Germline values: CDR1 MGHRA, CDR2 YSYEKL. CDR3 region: CASSPGLAGDQLVINEQFF. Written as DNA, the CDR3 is TGCGCCAGCAGCCCGGGACTAGCGGGGGACCAGTTAGTGATTAATGAGCAGTTCTTC.

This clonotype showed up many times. CDR3 sequence (DNA): TGCAGTGCTTCGGACAGGTTAGACACTGAAGCTTTCTTT. Translated: CSASDRLDTEAFF. The chain carries TRBV20-1 and TRBJ1-1, with 7 nucleotides matching TRBD1. The CDR3 totals 13 residues. After removal of 5 bases from V and 3 bases from J, the junction contained 6 bases not matched to a gene. Germline CDR1 is DFQATT and CDR2 is SNEGSKA (reference sequence).

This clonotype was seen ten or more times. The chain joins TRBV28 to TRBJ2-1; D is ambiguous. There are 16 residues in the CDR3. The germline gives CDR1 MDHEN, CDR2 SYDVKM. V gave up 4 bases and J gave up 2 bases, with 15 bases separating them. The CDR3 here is CASSSPYRAAYNEQFF. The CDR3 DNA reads TGTGCCAGCAGTTCCCCCTACCGGGCTGCCTACAATGAGCAGTTCTTC.

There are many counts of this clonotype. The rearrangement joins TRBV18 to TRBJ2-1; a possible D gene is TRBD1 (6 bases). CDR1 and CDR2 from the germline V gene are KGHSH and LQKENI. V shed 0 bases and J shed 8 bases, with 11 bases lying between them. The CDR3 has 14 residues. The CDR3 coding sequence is TGTGCCAGCTCACCACCTTCCAGGGGCGATGAGCAGTTCTTC. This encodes CASSPPSRGDEQFF. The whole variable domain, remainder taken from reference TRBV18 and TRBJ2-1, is NAGVMQNPRHLVRRRGQEARLRCSPMKGHSHVYWYRQLPEEGLKFMVYLQKENIIDESGMPKERFSAEFPKEGPSILRIQQVVRGDSAAYFCASSPPSRGDEQFFGPGTRLTVL.

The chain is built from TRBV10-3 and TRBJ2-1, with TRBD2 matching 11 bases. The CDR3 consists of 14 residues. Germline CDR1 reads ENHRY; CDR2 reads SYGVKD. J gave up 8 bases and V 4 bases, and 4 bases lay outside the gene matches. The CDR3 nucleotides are TGTGCCATCAGTGGTAGCGGGAGGGCCGATGAGCAGTTCTTC. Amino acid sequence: CAISGSGRADEQFF.

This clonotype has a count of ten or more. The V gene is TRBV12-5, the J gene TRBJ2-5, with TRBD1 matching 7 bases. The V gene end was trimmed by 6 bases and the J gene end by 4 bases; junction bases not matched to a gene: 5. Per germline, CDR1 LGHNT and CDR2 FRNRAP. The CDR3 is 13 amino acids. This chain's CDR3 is CASGSDRAETQYF. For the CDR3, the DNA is TGTGCTAGTGGCTCTGACAGGGCAGAGACCCAGTACTTC.

As DNA, the CDR3 is TGCAGTGCTAGTCCCCCTAGCGGGAACAATGAGCAGTTCTTC. Translating it yields CSASPPSGNNEQFF. The gene calls are TRBV20-1 and TRBJ2-1, with 9 bases that match TRBD2. This CDR3 comprises 14 residues. Germline CDR1 DFQATT, CDR2 SNEGSKA (reference sequence). V lost 3 bases and J lost 5; bases outside the gene matches: 5.

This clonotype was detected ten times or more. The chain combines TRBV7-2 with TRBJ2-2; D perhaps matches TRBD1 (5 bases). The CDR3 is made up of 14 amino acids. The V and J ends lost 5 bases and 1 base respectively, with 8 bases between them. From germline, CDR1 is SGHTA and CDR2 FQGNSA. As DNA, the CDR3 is TGTGCCAGCAGCACCCAGGGGAACACCGGGGAGCTGTTTTTT. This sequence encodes CASSTQGNTGELFF.

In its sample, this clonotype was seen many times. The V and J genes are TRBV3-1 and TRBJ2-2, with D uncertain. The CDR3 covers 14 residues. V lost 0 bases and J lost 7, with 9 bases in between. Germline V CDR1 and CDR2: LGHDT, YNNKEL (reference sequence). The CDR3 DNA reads TGTGCCAGCAGCCAAGATGACGTAAACGGGGAGCTGTTTTTT. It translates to CASSQDDVNGELFF.

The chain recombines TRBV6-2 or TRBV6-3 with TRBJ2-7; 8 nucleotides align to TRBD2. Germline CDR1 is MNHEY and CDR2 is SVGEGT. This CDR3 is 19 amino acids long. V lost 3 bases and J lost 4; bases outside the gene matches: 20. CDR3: CASSYPIGVPAGDVYEQYF. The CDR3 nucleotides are TGTGCCAGCAGTTATCCTATCGGGGTTCCAGCGGGAGACGTTTACGAGCAGTACTTC.

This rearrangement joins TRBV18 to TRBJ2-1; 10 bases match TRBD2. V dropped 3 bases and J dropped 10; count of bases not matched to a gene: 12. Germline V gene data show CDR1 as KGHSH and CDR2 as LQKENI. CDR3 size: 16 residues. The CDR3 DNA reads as TGTGCCAGCTCACCCCGGACAGCGGGAGGGCCGTGGGAGCAGTTCTTC. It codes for CASSPRTAGGPWEQFF.